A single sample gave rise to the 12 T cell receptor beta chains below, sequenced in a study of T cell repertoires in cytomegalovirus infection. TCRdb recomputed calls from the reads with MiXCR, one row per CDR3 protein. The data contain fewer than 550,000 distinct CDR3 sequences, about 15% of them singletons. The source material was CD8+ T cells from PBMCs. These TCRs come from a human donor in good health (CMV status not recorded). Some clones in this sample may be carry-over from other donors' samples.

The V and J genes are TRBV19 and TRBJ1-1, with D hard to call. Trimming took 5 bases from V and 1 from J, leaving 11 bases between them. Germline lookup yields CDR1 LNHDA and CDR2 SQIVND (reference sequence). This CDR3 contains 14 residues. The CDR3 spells CASSHDGTNTEAFF. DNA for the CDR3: TGTGCCAGTAGTCACGACGGAACGAACACTGAAGCTTTCTTT.

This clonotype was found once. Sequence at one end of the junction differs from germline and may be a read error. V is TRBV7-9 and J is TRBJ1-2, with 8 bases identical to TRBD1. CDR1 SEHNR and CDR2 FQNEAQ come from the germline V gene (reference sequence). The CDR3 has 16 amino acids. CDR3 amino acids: CASNLRARGPGYGYTF. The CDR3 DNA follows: TGTGCCAGCAACTTAAGGGCCAGGGGGCCGGGCTATGGCTACACCTTC.

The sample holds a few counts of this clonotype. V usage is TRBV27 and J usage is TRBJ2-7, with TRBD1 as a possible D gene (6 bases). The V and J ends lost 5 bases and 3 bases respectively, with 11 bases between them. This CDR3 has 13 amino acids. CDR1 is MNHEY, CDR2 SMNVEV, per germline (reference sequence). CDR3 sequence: CASSRQGFYEQYF. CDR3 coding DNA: TGTGCCAGCAGTCGGCAGGGGTTCTACGAGCAGTACTTC.

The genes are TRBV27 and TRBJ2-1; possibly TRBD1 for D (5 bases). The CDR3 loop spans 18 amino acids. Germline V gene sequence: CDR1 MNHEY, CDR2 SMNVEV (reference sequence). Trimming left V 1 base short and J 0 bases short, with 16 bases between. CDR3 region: CASSLYAGNGRSYNEQFF. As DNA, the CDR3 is TGTGCCAGCAGTTTATACGCAGGGAACGGCCGCTCCTACAATGAGCAGTTCTTC.

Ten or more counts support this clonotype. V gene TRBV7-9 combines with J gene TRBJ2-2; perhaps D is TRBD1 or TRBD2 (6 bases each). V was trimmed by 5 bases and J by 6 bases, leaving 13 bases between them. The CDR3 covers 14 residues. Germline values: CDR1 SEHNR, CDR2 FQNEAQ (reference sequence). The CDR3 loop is CASSAEGGSGELFF. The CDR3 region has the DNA TGTGCCAGCAGCGCCGAAGGGGGGTCCGGGGAGCTGTTTTTT.

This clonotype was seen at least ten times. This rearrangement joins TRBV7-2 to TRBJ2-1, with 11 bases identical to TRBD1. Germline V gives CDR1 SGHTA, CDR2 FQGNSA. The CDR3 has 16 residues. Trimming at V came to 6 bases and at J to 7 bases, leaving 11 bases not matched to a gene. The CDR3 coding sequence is TGTGCCAGCAGACCTGGGACAGGGGGAAAGTATAATGAGCAGTTCTTC. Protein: CASRPGTGGKYNEQFF.

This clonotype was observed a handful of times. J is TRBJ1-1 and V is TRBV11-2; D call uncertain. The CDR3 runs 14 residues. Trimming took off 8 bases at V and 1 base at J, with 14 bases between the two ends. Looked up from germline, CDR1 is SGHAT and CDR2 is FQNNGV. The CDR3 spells CASYWSGENTEAFF. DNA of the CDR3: TGTGCCAGCTACTGGAGTGGGGAGAACACTGAAGCTTTCTTT.

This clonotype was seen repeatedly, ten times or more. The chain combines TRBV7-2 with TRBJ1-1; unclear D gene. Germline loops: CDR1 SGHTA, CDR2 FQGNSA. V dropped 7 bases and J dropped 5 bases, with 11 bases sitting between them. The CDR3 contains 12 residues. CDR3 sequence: CASKGPGTEAFF. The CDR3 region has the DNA TGTGCCAGCAAAGGGCCGGGGACTGAAGCTTTCTTT.

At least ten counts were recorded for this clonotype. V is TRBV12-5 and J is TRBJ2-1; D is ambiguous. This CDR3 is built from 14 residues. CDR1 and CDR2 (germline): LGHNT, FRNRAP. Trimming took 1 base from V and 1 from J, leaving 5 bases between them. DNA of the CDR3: TGTGCTAGTGGTTTGGAGGGTTCCTACAATGAGCAGTTCTTC. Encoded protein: CASGLEGSYNEQFF.

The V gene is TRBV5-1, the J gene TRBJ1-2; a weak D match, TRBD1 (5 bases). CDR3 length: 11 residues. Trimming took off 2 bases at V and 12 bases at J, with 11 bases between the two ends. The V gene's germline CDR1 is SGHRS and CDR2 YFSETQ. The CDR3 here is CASSFGGLNTF. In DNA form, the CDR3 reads TGCGCCAGCAGCTTCGGGGGATTAAACACCTTC.

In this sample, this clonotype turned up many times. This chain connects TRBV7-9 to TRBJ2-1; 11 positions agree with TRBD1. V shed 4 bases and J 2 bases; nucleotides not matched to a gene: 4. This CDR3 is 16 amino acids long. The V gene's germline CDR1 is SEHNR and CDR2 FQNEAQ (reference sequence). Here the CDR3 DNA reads TGTGCCAGCAGCTCCAGGACAGGGGGCCCCTACAATGAGCAGTTCTTC. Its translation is CASSSRTGGPYNEQFF.

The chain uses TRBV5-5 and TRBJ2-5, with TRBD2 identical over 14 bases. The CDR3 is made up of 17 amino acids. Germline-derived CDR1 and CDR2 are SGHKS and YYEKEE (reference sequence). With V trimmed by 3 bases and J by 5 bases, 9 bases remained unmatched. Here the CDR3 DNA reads TGTGCCAGCAGCTCGACTAGCGGGGGGGCCCGGGGGGAGACCCAGTACTTC. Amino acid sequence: CASSSTSGGARGETQYF.